This T cell receptor (beta chain) was sequenced in a study of identical twins. This clonotype was seen at least ten times. The target antigen is unknown. Everyone who donated was a healthy Caucasian. Study outcomes and limitations: Out-of-frame TCR alpha sharing observed in monozygotic twins exceeded model estimates.

V was cut by 1 base and J by 1 base, with 17 bases left in between. CDR1 is SGHVS and CDR2 is FQNEAQ in the germline V gene. The CDR3 has 18 residues. Template switching added a universal primer site, and cDNA bore unique molecular identifiers. Each CDR3 protein gets one entry after TCRdb re-called the 5' RACE reads with MiXCR. The profile shows under 400,000 distinct CDR3 sequences, about 10% of them singletons. Material for sequencing was naive T cells sorted from blood. The TCR originated in a woman in her forties or fifties in good health. J is TRBJ2-4 and V is TRBV7-8, with D possibly called TRBD1 or TRBD2 (6 bases each). The CDR3 DNA reads as TGTGCCAGCAGCTTAGAGACTTGGGGGGCGTCGGCCAAAAACATTCAGTACTTC. Translation: CASSLETWGASAKNIQYF.